Listed here is a single TCR beta chain. Its antigen is not known. This CDR3 contains 15 residues. V was pared by 4 bases and J by 3 bases, with 7 bases of the junction left unmatched. Germline V gene sequence: CDR1 SGHDN, CDR2 FVKESK. This sample stems from a study of cytomegalovirus exposure and HLA in healthy donors. Whole-study context: The early release's HLA-typed donors yielded 65 million to 85 million unique TCRs.

PCR primers comprised 60 Vbeta and 13 Jbeta primers. Data came from immunoSEQ multiplex PCR; TCRdb stores just in-frame clones and leaves some out. The sample consists of roughly 140,000 clones, roughly 80% of them appearing once. General study findings and limits: Reportedly, a later analysis found an Asian-associated ancestry cluster had fewer N-insertions than the approximately 640-donor mean. TCR sequences were mostly rare, though some public TCRs occurred in many donors.

The source of this sequence is a male donor in good health and CMV-seronegative. The sample was PBMCs. This chain connects TRBV14 to TRBJ2-5; 8 bases map to TRBD2. The CDR3 DNA sequence: TGTGCCAGCAGCCTCGCGGGACTAGGAGAAGAGACCCAGTACTTC. Encoded protein: CASSLAGLGEETQYF. The full variable domain, in which reference TRBV14 and TRBJ2-5 provide the parts outside the CDR3, is EAGVTQFPSHSVIEKGQTVTLRCDPISGHDNLYWYRRVMGKEIKFLLHFVKESKQDESGMPNNRFLAERTGGTYSTLKVQPAELEDSGVYFCASSLAGLGEETQYFGPGTRLLVL.